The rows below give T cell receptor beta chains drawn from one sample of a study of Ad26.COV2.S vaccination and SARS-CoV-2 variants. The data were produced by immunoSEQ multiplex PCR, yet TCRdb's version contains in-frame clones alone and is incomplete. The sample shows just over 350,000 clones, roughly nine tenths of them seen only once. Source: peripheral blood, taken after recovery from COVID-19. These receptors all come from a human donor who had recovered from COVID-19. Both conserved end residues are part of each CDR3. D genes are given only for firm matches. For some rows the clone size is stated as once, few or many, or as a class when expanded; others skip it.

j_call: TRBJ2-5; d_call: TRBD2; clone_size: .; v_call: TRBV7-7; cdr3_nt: TGTGCCAGCAGCTTAGGTAGCGGGGGACAAGAGACCCAGTACTTC; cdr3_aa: CASSLGSGGQETQYF
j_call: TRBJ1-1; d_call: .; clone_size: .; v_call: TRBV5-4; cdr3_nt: TGTGCCAGCAGCACTAAGAGGGTCACTGAAGCTTTCTTT; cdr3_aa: CASSTKRVTEAFF
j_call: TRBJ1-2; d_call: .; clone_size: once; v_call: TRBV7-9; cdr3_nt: TGTGCCAGCAAAACGATACAGGGATTAGGTGGCTACACCTTC; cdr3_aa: CASKTIQGLGGYTF
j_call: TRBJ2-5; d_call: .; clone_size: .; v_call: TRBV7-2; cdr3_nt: TGTGCCAGCAGCTTAGTCAACAGGGCGACCCAGTACTTC; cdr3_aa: CASSLVNRATQYF
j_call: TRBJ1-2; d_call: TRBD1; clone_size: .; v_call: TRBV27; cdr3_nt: TGTGCCAGCAGTTTGGGGGGGACGAAGACAGGGTCGGACTATGGCTACACCTTC; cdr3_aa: CASSLGGTKTGSDYGYTF
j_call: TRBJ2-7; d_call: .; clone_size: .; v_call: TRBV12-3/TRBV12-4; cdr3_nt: TGTGCCAGCAGTTTTAAATTCTACGAGCAGTACTTC; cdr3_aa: CASSFKFYEQYF
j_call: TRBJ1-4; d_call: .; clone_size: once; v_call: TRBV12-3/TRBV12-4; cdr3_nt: TGTGCCAGCGGAAGACTGTATGAAAAACTGTTTTTT; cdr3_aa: CASGRLYEKLFF
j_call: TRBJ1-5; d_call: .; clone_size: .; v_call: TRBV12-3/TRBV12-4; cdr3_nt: TGTGCCAGCAGTTTTCGGAATCAGCCCCAGCATTTT; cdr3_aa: CASSFRNQPQHF
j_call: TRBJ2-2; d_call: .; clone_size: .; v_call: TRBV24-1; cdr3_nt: TGTGCCACCAGTGACCCGGCGGGGAGATCCCCCGGGGAGCTGTTTTTT; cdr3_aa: CATSDPAGRSPGELFF
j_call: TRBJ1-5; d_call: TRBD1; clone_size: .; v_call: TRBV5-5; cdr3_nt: TGTGCCAGCAGCTATGGAACAGGGGACAATCAGCCCCAGCATTTT; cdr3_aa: CASSYGTGDNQPQHF
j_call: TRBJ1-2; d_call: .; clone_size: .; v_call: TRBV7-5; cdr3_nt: TGTGCCAGAAGCTTCCATCAGGGGAGGGGTGGCTACACCTTC; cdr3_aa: CARSFHQGRGGYTF
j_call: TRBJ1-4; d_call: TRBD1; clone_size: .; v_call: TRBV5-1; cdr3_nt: TGCGCCAGCGGGTCGGCAGGGGGGGAAAAACTGTTTTTT; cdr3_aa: CASGSAGGEKLFF
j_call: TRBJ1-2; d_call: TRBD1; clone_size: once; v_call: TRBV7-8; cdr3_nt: TGTGCCAGCAGCATACCGGGACAGGGTTCAGTTTATGGCTACACCTTC; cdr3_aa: CASSIPGQGSVYGYTF
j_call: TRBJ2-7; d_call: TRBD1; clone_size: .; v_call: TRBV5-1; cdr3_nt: TGCGCCAGCAGCTTGGGTGGACAGGGCTCTCACGAGCAGTACTTC; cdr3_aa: CASSLGGQGSHEQYF
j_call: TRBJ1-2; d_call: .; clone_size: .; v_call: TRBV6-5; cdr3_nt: TGTGCCAGCGGCCGCGGGAGACTTAACTATGGCTACACCTTC; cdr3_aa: CASGRGRLNYGYTF
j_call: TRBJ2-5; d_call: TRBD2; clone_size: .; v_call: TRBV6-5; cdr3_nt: TGTGCCAGCAGCCGCCTAGCGGGTGGAGAGACCCAGTACTTC; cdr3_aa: CASSRLAGGETQYF